This is a list of T cell receptor beta chains from one sample in a study of a mutant IDH1 vaccine in newly diagnosed glioma. Method: immunoSEQ multiplex PCR; TCRdb's copy keeps in-frame clones and lacks some. This table holds tens of thousands of clones, about 70% found once. Their antigens are not known. The sequencing here drew on peripheral blood mononuclear cells (PBMCs), taken from a glioma patient whose treatment included an IDH1 peptide vaccine. These TCRs come from a man between 18 and 29 years old with glioma. Some clones in this sample may be carry-over from other donors' samples. Both conserved end residues are part of each CDR3. The order of the fields is V gene, J gene, D gene, clone size, CDR3 protein, CDR3 DNA. D genes are given only for firm matches. For some rows the clone size is stated as once, few or many, or as a class when expanded; others skip it.

v_call: TRBV4-3; j_call: TRBJ2-1; d_call: TRBD2; clone_size: once; cdr3_aa: CASSLLGESGSSYNEQFF; cdr3_nt: TGCGCCAGCAGCCTCTTGGGTGAGAGCGGGAGCTCCTACAATGAGCAGTTCTTC
v_call: TRBV4-2; j_call: TRBJ2-7; d_call: TRBD2; clone_size: once; cdr3_aa: CASSQDLASGAYEQYF; cdr3_nt: TGTGCCAGCAGCCAAGATTTGGCTAGCGGAGCCTACGAGCAGTACTTC
v_call: TRBV27; j_call: TRBJ2-7; d_call: TRBD2; clone_size: -; cdr3_aa: CASSFRTSGSMYEQYF; cdr3_nt: TGTGCCAGCAGTTTCCGGACTAGCGGGAGTATGTACGAGCAGTACTTC
v_call: TRBV29-1; j_call: TRBJ2-7; d_call: -; clone_size: once; cdr3_aa: CSVGAANYKQYF; cdr3_nt: TGCAGCGTTGGAGCGGCTAACTACAAGCAGTACTTC
v_call: TRBV7-9; j_call: TRBJ1-2; d_call: TRBD1; clone_size: -; cdr3_aa: CASSTNGQGALGYGYTF; cdr3_nt: TGTGCCAGCAGCACCAATGGACAGGGGGCGCTTGGCTATGGCTACACCTTC
v_call: TRBV18; j_call: TRBJ2-5; d_call: -; clone_size: few; cdr3_aa: CASSLGRRETQYF; cdr3_nt: TGTGCCAGCTCACTTGGACGGAGGGAGACCCAGTACTTC
v_call: TRBV7-2; j_call: TRBJ1-2; d_call: -; clone_size: -; cdr3_aa: CASSQGLLYGYTF; cdr3_nt: TGTGCCAGCAGCCAGGGACTGCTCTATGGCTACACCTTC
v_call: TRBV18; j_call: TRBJ2-1; d_call: -; clone_size: -; cdr3_aa: CASSPQRTNNEQFF; cdr3_nt: TGTGCCAGCTCACCGCAGAGGACCAACAATGAGCAGTTCTTC
v_call: TRBV5-5; j_call: TRBJ1-6; d_call: -; clone_size: -; cdr3_aa: CASSLSENSPLHF; cdr3_nt: TGTGCCAGCAGCTTGTCGGAGAATTCACCCCTCCACTTT
v_call: TRBV4-3; j_call: TRBJ2-1; d_call: -; clone_size: -; cdr3_aa: CASSQGRGEQFF; cdr3_nt: TGCGCCAGCAGCCAAGGACGGGGTGAGCAGTTCTTC
v_call: TRBV9; j_call: TRBJ2-7; d_call: TRBD2; clone_size: -; cdr3_aa: CASSVEGRGAGVMYEQYF; cdr3_nt: TGTGCCAGCAGCGTAGAGGGTCGAGGGGCGGGAGTAATGTACGAGCAGTACTTC
v_call: TRBV7-2; j_call: TRBJ1-5; d_call: -; clone_size: -; cdr3_aa: CASSPRGPNQPQHF; cdr3_nt: TGTGCCAGCAGCCCAAGAGGGCCCAATCAGCCCCAGCATTTT
v_call: TRBV15; j_call: TRBJ2-7; d_call: -; clone_size: -; cdr3_aa: CATSRVPGSGGEQYF; cdr3_nt: TGTGCCACCAGCAGAGTACCCGGTTCAGGTGGGGAGCAGTACTTC
v_call: TRBV30; j_call: TRBJ1-2; d_call: -; clone_size: few; cdr3_aa: CAWRDKQGGYGYTF; cdr3_nt: TGTGCCTGGAGGGACAAACAGGGTGGCTATGGCTACACCTTC
v_call: TRBV5-6; j_call: TRBJ2-2; d_call: TRBD2; clone_size: -; cdr3_aa: CASSFYPSGSWSTGELFF; cdr3_nt: TGTGCCAGCAGCTTTTATCCTAGCGGGAGTTGGTCCACCGGGGAGCTGTTTTTT
v_call: TRBV4-3; j_call: TRBJ1-3; d_call: -; clone_size: few; cdr3_aa: CASSHLGDGGNTIYF; cdr3_nt: TGCGCCAGCAGCCACCTGGGGGACGGCGGAAACACCATATATTTT
v_call: TRBV5-1; j_call: TRBJ2-7; d_call: -; clone_size: -; cdr3_aa: CASSSTDSYEQYF; cdr3_nt: TGCGCCAGCAGCTCGACAGATTCCTACGAGCAGTACTTC
v_call: TRBV19; j_call: TRBJ1-5; d_call: -; clone_size: -; cdr3_aa: CASSIRPGVLGNQPQHF; cdr3_nt: TGTGCCAGTAGTATTCGCCCAGGGGTTCTTGGCAATCAGCCCCAGCATTTT
v_call: TRBV10-3; j_call: TRBJ2-2; d_call: -; clone_size: -; cdr3_aa: CAIRNFRDTQVIGELFF; cdr3_nt: TGTGCCATCAGAAACTTCCGGGACACCCAAGTTATCGGGGAGCTGTTTTTT
v_call: TRBV7-8; j_call: TRBJ2-5; d_call: -; clone_size: once; cdr3_aa: CASSLDETALSGETQYF; cdr3_nt: TGTGCCAGCAGCTTAGATGAGACGGCACTGTCTGGGGAGACCCAGTACTTC
v_call: TRBV6-5; j_call: TRBJ2-1; d_call: TRBD2; clone_size: -; cdr3_aa: CASKTSGDVYEQFF; cdr3_nt: TGTGCCAGCAAGACTAGCGGGGATGTCTATGAGCAGTTCTTC
v_call: TRBV18; j_call: TRBJ2-3; d_call: TRBD2; clone_size: -; cdr3_aa: CASSQKRELTDTQYF; cdr3_nt: TGTGCCAGCTCACAAAAGCGGGAGCTCACAGATACGCAGTATTTT
v_call: TRBV10-2; j_call: TRBJ2-4; d_call: -; clone_size: -; cdr3_aa: CASRAGPSSNIQYF; cdr3_nt: TGCGCCAGCAGGGCCGGGCCTTCCTCAAACATTCAGTACTTC
v_call: TRBV9; j_call: TRBJ1-1; d_call: -; clone_size: -; cdr3_aa: CASSAVILNTEAFF; cdr3_nt: TGTGCCAGCAGCGCCGTGATCTTGAACACTGAAGCTTTCTTT
v_call: TRBV5-4; j_call: TRBJ2-7; d_call: TRBD1; clone_size: -; cdr3_aa: CASSSGTGIYEQYF; cdr3_nt: TGTGCCAGCAGCTCCGGGACAGGTATCTACGAGCAGTACTTC
v_call: TRBV7-2; j_call: TRBJ2-7; d_call: -; clone_size: -; cdr3_aa: CASSLTSGVSHEQYF; cdr3_nt: TGTGCCAGCAGCTTAACCTCGGGGGTAAGCCACGAGCAGTACTTC
v_call: TRBV27; j_call: TRBJ2-3; d_call: -; clone_size: -; cdr3_aa: CASKLSLTDTQYF; cdr3_nt: TGTGCCAGCAAACTTTCACTCACAGATACGCAGTATTTT